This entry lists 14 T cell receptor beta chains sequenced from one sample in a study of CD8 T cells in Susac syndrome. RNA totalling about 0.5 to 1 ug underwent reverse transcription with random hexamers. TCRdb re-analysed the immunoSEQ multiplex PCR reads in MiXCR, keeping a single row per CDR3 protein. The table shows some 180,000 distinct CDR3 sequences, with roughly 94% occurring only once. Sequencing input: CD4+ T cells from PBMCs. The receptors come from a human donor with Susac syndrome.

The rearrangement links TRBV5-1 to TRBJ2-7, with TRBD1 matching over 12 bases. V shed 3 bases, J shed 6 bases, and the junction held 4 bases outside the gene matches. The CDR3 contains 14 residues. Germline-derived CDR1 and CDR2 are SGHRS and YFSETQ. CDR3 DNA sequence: TGCGCCAGCAGCTCCCGGGACAGGGGGCGCGAGCAGTACTTC. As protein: CASSSRDRGREQYF.

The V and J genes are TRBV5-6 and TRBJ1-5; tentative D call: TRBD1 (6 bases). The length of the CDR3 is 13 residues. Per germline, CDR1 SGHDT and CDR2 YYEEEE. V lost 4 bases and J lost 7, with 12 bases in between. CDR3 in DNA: TGTGCCAGCAGCGAACAGGGATACCAGCCCCAGCATTTT. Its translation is CASSEQGYQPQHF.

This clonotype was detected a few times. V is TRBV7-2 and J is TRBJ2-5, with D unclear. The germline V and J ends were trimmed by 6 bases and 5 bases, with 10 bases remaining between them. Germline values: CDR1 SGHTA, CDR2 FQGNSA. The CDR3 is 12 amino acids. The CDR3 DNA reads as TGTGCCAGCAGTTCCGTTTGGGAGACCCAGTACTTC. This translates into CASSSVWETQYF. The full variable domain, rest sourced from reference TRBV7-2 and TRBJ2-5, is GAGVSQSPSNKVTEKGKDVELRCDPISGHTALYWYRQSLGQGLEFLIYFQGNSAPDKSGLPSDRFSAERTGGSVSTLTIQRTQQEDSAVYLCASSSVWETQYFGPGTRLLVL.

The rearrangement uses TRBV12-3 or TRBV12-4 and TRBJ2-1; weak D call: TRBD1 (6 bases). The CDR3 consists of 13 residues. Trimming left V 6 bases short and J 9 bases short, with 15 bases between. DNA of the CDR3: TGTGCCAGCAGCCTAGGACAGTGGACTGAGCAGTTCTTC. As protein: CASSLGQWTEQFF.

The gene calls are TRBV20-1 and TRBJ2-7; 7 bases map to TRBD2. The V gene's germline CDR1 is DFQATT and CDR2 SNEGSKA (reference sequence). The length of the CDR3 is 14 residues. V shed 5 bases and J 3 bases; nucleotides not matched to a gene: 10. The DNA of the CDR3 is TGCAGTGCTGCGAACCCCAGCGGGGACTACGAGCAGTACTTC. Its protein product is CSAANPSGDYEQYF.

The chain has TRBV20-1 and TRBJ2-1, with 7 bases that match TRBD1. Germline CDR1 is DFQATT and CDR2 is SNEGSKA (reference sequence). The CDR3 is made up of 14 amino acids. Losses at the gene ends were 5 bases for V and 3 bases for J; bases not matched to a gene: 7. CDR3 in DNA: TGCAGTGCTGCCGGGACAGCCTACTACAATGAGCAGTTCTTC. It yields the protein CSAAGTAYYNEQFF.

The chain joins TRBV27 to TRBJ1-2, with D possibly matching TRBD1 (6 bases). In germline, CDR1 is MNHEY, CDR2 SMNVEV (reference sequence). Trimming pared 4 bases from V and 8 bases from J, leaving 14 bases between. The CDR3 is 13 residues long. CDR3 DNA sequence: TGTGCCAGCAGTTGGGGGGGACACGGGGGCTACACCTTC. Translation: CASSWGGHGGYTF.

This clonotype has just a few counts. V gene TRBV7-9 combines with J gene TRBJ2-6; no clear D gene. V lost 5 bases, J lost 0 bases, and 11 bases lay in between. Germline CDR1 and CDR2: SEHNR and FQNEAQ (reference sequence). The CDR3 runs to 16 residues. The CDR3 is CASSPRLSSGANVLTF. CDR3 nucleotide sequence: TGTGCCAGCAGCCCCCGGCTCAGCTCTGGGGCCAACGTCCTGACTTTC.

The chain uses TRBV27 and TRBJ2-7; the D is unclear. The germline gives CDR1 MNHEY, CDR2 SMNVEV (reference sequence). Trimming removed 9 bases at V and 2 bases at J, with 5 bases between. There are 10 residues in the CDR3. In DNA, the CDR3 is TGTGCCAGTGGGGCCTACGAGCAGTACTTC. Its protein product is CASGAYEQYF.

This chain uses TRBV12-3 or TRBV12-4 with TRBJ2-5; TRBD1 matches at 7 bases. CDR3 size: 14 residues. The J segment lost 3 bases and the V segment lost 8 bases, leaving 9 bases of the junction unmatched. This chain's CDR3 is CASAGTAAEETQYF. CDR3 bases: TGTGCCAGCGCTGGGACAGCGGCGGAAGAGACCCAGTACTTC.

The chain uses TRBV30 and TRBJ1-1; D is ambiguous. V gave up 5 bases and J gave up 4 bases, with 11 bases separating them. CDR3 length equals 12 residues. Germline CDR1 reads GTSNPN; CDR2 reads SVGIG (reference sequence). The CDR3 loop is CAWCRAPTEAFF. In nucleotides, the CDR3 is TGTGCCTGGTGCCGGGCCCCCACTGAAGCTTTCTTT.

The CDR3 loop reads CASSVDPTGTEAFF. The CDR3 nucleotides are TGTGCCAGCAGCGTAGACCCTACAGGGACTGAAGCTTTCTTT. The chain has TRBV9 and TRBJ1-1, with D tentatively TRBD1 (6 bases). The germline gives CDR1 SGDLS, CDR2 YYNGEE. The CDR3 loop spans 14 amino acids. V gave up 0 bases and J gave up 5 bases, with 11 bases separating them.

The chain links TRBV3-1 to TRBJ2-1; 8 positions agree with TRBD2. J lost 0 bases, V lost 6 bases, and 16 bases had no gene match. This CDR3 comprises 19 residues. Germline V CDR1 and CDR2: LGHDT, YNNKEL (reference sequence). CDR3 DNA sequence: TGTGCCAGCAGTGGGGGCCTGAGGCGGGGGGCCCTCTCCTACAATGAGCAGTTCTTC. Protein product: CASSGGLRRGALSYNEQFF.

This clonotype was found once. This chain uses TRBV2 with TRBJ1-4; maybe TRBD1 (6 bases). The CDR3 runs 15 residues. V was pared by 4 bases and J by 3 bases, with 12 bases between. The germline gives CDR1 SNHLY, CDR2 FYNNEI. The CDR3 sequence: CASSAQGLANEKLFF. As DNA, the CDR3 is TGTGCCAGCAGTGCCCAGGGGTTGGCTAATGAAAAACTGTTTTTT. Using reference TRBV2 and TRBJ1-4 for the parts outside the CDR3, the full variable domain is EPEVTQTPSHQVTQMGQEVILRCVPISNHLYFYWYRQILGQKVEFLVSFYNNEISEKSEIFDDQFSVERPDGSNFTLKIRSTKLEDSAMYFCASSAQGLANEKLFFGSGTQLSVL.